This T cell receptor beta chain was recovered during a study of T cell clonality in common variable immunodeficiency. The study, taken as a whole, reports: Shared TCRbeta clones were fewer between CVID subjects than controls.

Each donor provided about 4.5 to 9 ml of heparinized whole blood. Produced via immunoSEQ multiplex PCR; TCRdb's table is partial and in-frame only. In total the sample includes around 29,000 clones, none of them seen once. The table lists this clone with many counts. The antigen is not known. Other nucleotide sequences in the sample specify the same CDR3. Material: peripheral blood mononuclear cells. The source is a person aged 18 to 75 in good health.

CDR3 protein: CASSEWGVYGYTF. The part of the CDR3 DNA that was read is TGTGCCAGCAGTGAATGGGGGGTGTACGGC. The chain is built from TRBV6-1 and TRBJ1-2, with D tentatively TRBD1 (5 bases). The read ends 3 residues before the CDR3 terminus; that terminus is restored from the germline J gene. The CDR3 loop spans 13 amino acids. Germline V CDR1 and CDR2: MNHNS, SASEGT.